The clone carrying this T cell receptor (beta chain) has a handful of counts. Its target is not known. With V trimmed by 6 bases and J by 0 bases, 5 bases remained unmatched. CDR1 is MNHEY and CDR2 is SVGEGT in the germline V gene. This CDR3 spans 15 amino acids. Unique molecular identifiers were incorporated when the TCRbeta library was constructed. TCRdb re-called the PCR reads with MiXCR, one entry per CDR3 protein. Among hundreds of thousands of distinct CDR3 sequences listed, 7.5% to 9.5% were seen once. The data stem from a study of T-cell reconstitution after alpha-beta-depleted transplantation in children. Broader study findings: Reports say that about two months after transplant, the alpha-beta T cells came out of several hundred graft clones that had expanded.

This TCR was recovered from a male patient younger than 18 who had a stem cell transplant for acute lymphoblastic leukemia, so the T cells may come from the graft donor. The rearrangement links TRBV6-2 or TRBV6-3 to TRBJ2-7, with 10 bases identical to TRBD1. The sequencing here drew on PBMCs, mostly from graft donor cells, taken 180 days after TCRalphabeta/CD19-depleted stem cell transplant. The CDR3 DNA follows: TGTGCCAGCAGCCCGGGACAGGGGACCTCCTACGAGCAGTACTTC. Amino acid sequence: CASSPGQGTSYEQYF.